The clone carrying this TCR beta chain turned up a few times. This sample stems from a study of T cells after yellow fever vaccination. Trimming shortened V by 0 bases and J by 7 bases, and 7 bases separated the two germline ends. CDR3 length equals 12 residues. Germline loops: CDR1 SGHDT, CDR2 YYEEEE. Making TCR cDNA involved 5'RACE template switching, which added UMIs and a universal primer site. TCRdb called the 5' RACE reads again in MiXCR, with one record for every CDR3 protein. The sample has about 350,000 distinct CDR3 sequences, about 7.8% seen once. This TCR was sampled from a man younger than 30 who received the YFV17D yellow fever vaccine. This sample comprised PBMCs, obtained around 45 days after the first yellow fever vaccination. The rearrangement links TRBV5-6 to TRBJ1-2; D gene ambiguous. The CDR3 sequence: CASSLGQPGYTF. CDR3 DNA: TGTGCCAGCAGCTTGGGGCAGCCTGGCTACACCTTC.